The rows below give T cell receptor beta chains drawn from one sample of a study of blood T cell repertoires in COVID-19. Data came from immunoSEQ multiplex PCR; TCRdb stores just in-frame clones and leaves some out. The sample holds about 190,000 clones, around nine tenths seen once. Sequenced input: peripheral blood. The receptors were sampled from a man in his thirties or forties with acute or convalescent COVID-19. CDR3s include the opening cysteine and the closing phenylalanine or tryptophan. Each record gives: D gene, clone size, J gene, V gene, CDR3 protein, CDR3 DNA. D genes are given only for firm matches. Clone size is not always given. Where it is, it says once, few, many or a class for expanded clones.

D gene: TRBD1
clone size: .
J gene: TRBJ2-7
V gene: TRBV18
CDR3 protein: CASSLRDRGYEQYF
CDR3 DNA: TGTGCCAGCTCACTCCGGGACAGGGGATACGAGCAGTACTTC

D gene: .
clone size: .
J gene: TRBJ2-3
V gene: TRBV6-5
CDR3 protein: CASSYYTGGGTQYF
CDR3 DNA: TGTGCCAGCAGTTATTACACAGGGGGGGGTACGCAGTATTTT

D gene: .
clone size: .
J gene: TRBJ2-1
V gene: TRBV9
CDR3 protein: CASSVRGQNYNEQFF
CDR3 DNA: TGTGCCAGCAGCGTTCGAGGACAGAACTACAATGAGCAGTTCTTC

D gene: TRBD1
clone size: .
J gene: TRBJ2-2
V gene: TRBV5-1
CDR3 protein: CASSSGQGGPRELFF
CDR3 DNA: TGCGCCAGCAGCTCGGGACAGGGGGGACCCCGGGAGCTGTTTTTT

D gene: .
clone size: .
J gene: TRBJ2-7
V gene: TRBV20-1
CDR3 protein: CSAVGGYEQYF
CDR3 DNA: TGCAGTGCAGTGGGGGGCTACGAGCAGTACTTC

D gene: .
clone size: .
J gene: TRBJ2-7
V gene: TRBV6-6
CDR3 protein: CASSPYRDPYEQYF
CDR3 DNA: TGTGCCAGCAGTCCCTACAGGGACCCCTACGAGCAGTACTTC

D gene: .
clone size: .
J gene: TRBJ2-7
V gene: TRBV29-1
CDR3 protein: CSVEDGPLYEQYF
CDR3 DNA: TGCAGCGTTGAAGACGGTCCGTTGTACGAGCAGTACTTC

D gene: TRBD1
clone size: .
J gene: TRBJ1-6
V gene: TRBV4-1
CDR3 protein: CASSLGRGRVNSPLHF
CDR3 DNA: TGCGCCAGCAGCCTCGGCAGGGGGCGCGTGAATTCACCCCTCCACTTT

D gene: TRBD2
clone size: .
J gene: TRBJ2-3
V gene: TRBV5-8
CDR3 protein: CASRTSGWADTQYF
CDR3 DNA: TGTGCCAGCCGGACTAGCGGATGGGCAGATACGCAGTATTTT

D gene: .
clone size: .
J gene: TRBJ1-4
V gene: TRBV28
CDR3 protein: CASRSRAGLTNEKLFF
CDR3 DNA: TGTGCCAGCAGATCAAGAGCAGGGTTGACTAATGAAAAACTGTTTTTT

D gene: .
clone size: once
J gene: TRBJ1-6
V gene: TRBV30
CDR3 protein: CAFRRGLAGNSPLHF
CDR3 DNA: TGTGCCTTTAGGCGGGGTTTGGCGGGGAATTCACCCCTCCACTTT

D gene: TRBD2
clone size: .
J gene: TRBJ2-1
V gene: TRBV5-4
CDR3 protein: CATPHPGLALSSNEQFF
CDR3 DNA: TGTGCCACCCCCCACCCGGGACTAGCGCTGAGCTCGAATGAGCAGTTCTTC

D gene: TRBD1
clone size: .
J gene: TRBJ1-5
V gene: TRBV2
CDR3 protein: CASSEIGTGRNQPQHF
CDR3 DNA: TGTGCCAGCAGTGAAATAGGGACAGGGCGCAATCAGCCCCAGCATTTT

D gene: .
clone size: once
J gene: TRBJ2-7
V gene: TRBV2
CDR3 protein: CASRNDGNYYEQYF
CDR3 DNA: TGTGCCAGCAGAAATGACGGAAACTACTACGAGCAGTACTTC

D gene: .
clone size: .
J gene: TRBJ2-5
V gene: TRBV24-1
CDR3 protein: CATSLVGGTQYF
CDR3 DNA: TGTGCCACCAGTTTAGTAGGAGGGACCCAGTACTTC

D gene: TRBD2
clone size: .
J gene: TRBJ2-2
V gene: TRBV7-8
CDR3 protein: CASVRAGGPAGELFF
CDR3 DNA: TGTGCCAGCGTTAGGGCGGGAGGGCCGGCCGGGGAGCTGTTTTTT

D gene: .
clone size: .
J gene: TRBJ2-7
V gene: TRBV4-2
CDR3 protein: CASSQGAFTYEQYF
CDR3 DNA: TGTGCCAGCAGCCAAGGGGCGTTCACCTACGAGCAGTACTTC

D gene: .
clone size: .
J gene: TRBJ1-6
V gene: TRBV18
CDR3 protein: CASSQAQAPNSPLHF
CDR3 DNA: TGTGCCAGCTCACAGGCACAGGCGCCTAATTCACCCCTCCACTTT

D gene: .
clone size: .
J gene: TRBJ2-1
V gene: TRBV28
CDR3 protein: CASSPERSQPPGEQFF
CDR3 DNA: TGTGCCAGCAGTCCGGAGAGGTCGCAGCCCCCCGGTGAGCAGTTCTTC

D gene: TRBD1
clone size: .
J gene: TRBJ2-2
V gene: TRBV19
CDR3 protein: CASTRTGNTGELFF
CDR3 DNA: TGTGCCAGTACCCGGACAGGGAACACCGGGGAGCTGTTTTTT

D gene: TRBD2
clone size: .
J gene: TRBJ2-1
V gene: TRBV7-8
CDR3 protein: CASSRRRGGRSSYNEQFF
CDR3 DNA: TGTGCCAGCAGCCGCCGGCGGGGGGGCAGGAGCTCCTACAATGAGCAGTTCTTC

D gene: TRBD1
clone size: .
J gene: TRBJ2-2
V gene: TRBV5-4
CDR3 protein: CASSFDRGTGELFF
CDR3 DNA: TGTGCCAGCAGTTTCGACAGGGGTACCGGGGAGCTGTTTTTT

D gene: .
clone size: once
J gene: TRBJ2-6
V gene: TRBV19
CDR3 protein: CASRITHSGANVLTF
CDR3 DNA: TGTGCCAGTAGGATAACTCACTCTGGGGCCAACGTCCTGACTTTC

D gene: .
clone size: .
J gene: TRBJ1-5
V gene: TRBV4-1
CDR3 protein: CASSYGTLNQPQHF
CDR3 DNA: TGCGCCAGCAGCTATGGGACACTAAATCAGCCCCAGCATTTT

D gene: TRBD1
clone size: .
J gene: TRBJ1-5
V gene: TRBV30
CDR3 protein: CAWTTGGTDDQPQHF
CDR3 DNA: TGTGCCTGGACGACCGGCGGGACAGACGATCAGCCCCAGCATTTT

D gene: TRBD1
clone size: .
J gene: TRBJ1-5
V gene: TRBV4-2
CDR3 protein: CASGTDSNQPQHF
CDR3 DNA: TGTGCCAGCGGGACAGATAGCAATCAGCCCCAGCATTTT

D gene: TRBD1
clone size: .
J gene: TRBJ2-7
V gene: TRBV19
CDR3 protein: CASSATGEPVYEQYF
CDR3 DNA: TGTGCCAGTAGTGCCACAGGGGAACCTGTATACGAGCAGTACTTC

D gene: TRBD2
clone size: .
J gene: TRBJ2-1
V gene: TRBV30
CDR3 protein: CACGTSSYNEQFF
CDR3 DNA: TGTGCCTGCGGGACTAGCTCATACAATGAGCAGTTCTTC

D gene: TRBD2
clone size: .
J gene: TRBJ2-7
V gene: TRBV5-1
CDR3 protein: CASRWGLGMSEQYF
CDR3 DNA: TGCGCCAGCAGGTGGGGACTAGGGATGAGCGAGCAGTACTTC

D gene: TRBD2
clone size: .
J gene: TRBJ2-1
V gene: TRBV7-3
CDR3 protein: CASSSRGGRGGYNEQFF
CDR3 DNA: TGTGCCAGCAGCTCCCGCGGTGGTCGGGGGGGCTACAATGAGCAGTTCTTC

D gene: TRBD1
clone size: .
J gene: TRBJ1-4
V gene: TRBV6-5
CDR3 protein: CASSYSEGQVEKLFF
CDR3 DNA: TGTGCCAGCAGTTACTCTGAGGGACAGGTTGAAAAACTGTTTTTT

D gene: TRBD2
clone size: few
J gene: TRBJ2-1
V gene: TRBV5-1
CDR3 protein: CASRQGLAGNNEQFF
CDR3 DNA: TGCGCCAGCAGACAGGGACTAGCGGGCAACAATGAGCAGTTCTTC

D gene: .
clone size: .
J gene: TRBJ1-6
V gene: TRBV6-1
CDR3 protein: CASSDPLNSPLHF
CDR3 DNA: TGTGCCAGCAGTGACCCTCTTAATTCACCCCTCCACTTT

D gene: TRBD2
clone size: .
J gene: TRBJ2-7
V gene: TRBV7-9
CDR3 protein: CASSSRRGIDEQYF
CDR3 DNA: TGTGCCAGCAGCTCACGGCGGGGGATCGACGAGCAGTACTTC

D gene: TRBD1
clone size: few
J gene: TRBJ2-7
V gene: TRBV25-1
CDR3 protein: CASSERTGRFYEQYF
CDR3 DNA: TGTGCCAGCAGTGAAAGGACAGGGAGGTTCTACGAGCAGTACTTC

D gene: .
clone size: once
J gene: TRBJ2-7
V gene: TRBV6-5
CDR3 protein: CATEMERAYEQYF
CDR3 DNA: TGTGCCACCGAAATGGAGAGAGCCTACGAGCAGTACTTC

D gene: .
clone size: .
J gene: TRBJ2-7
V gene: TRBV6-1
CDR3 protein: CASSELTRAYEQYF
CDR3 DNA: TGTGCCAGCAGTGAATTAACGAGGGCCTACGAGCAGTACTTC

D gene: TRBD2
clone size: .
J gene: TRBJ2-2
V gene: TRBV14
CDR3 protein: CASSSAAGGPGELFF
CDR3 DNA: TGTGCCAGCAGCTCCGCAGCGGGAGGGCCCGGGGAGCTGTTTTTT

D gene: TRBD2
clone size: .
J gene: TRBJ2-7
V gene: TRBV27
CDR3 protein: CASSYGASGNYEQYF
CDR3 DNA: TGTGCCAGCAGTTACGGCGCTAGCGGAAATTACGAGCAGTACTTC

D gene: .
clone size: .
J gene: TRBJ2-3
V gene: TRBV7-9
CDR3 protein: CASTYAPADTQYF
CDR3 DNA: TGTGCCAGCACATACGCTCCGGCAGATACGCAGTATTTT

D gene: .
clone size: few
J gene: TRBJ1-5
V gene: TRBV19
CDR3 protein: CASSIELNSQPQHF
CDR3 DNA: TGTGCCAGTAGTATAGAACTGAACAGTCAGCCCCAGCATTTT

D gene: TRBD1
clone size: .
J gene: TRBJ1-2
V gene: TRBV16
CDR3 protein: CASSQKTGNYGYTF
CDR3 DNA: TGTGCCAGCAGCCAAAAGACAGGGAACTATGGCTACACCTTC

D gene: .
clone size: .
J gene: TRBJ2-3
V gene: TRBV4-1
CDR3 protein: CASSQVVKPVDTQYF
CDR3 DNA: TGCGCCAGCAGCCAAGTAGTAAAGCCGGTGGATACGCAGTATTTT

D gene: TRBD2
clone size: .
J gene: TRBJ2-5
V gene: TRBV4-2
CDR3 protein: CASSPLTSGRGETQYF
CDR3 DNA: TGTGCCAGCAGCCCCCTAACTAGCGGGAGGGGAGAGACCCAGTACTTC

D gene: .
clone size: once
J gene: TRBJ1-1
V gene: TRBV6-6
CDR3 protein: CASSYEGTEAFF
CDR3 DNA: TGTGCCAGCAGTTACGAGGGAACTGAAGCTTTCTTT